This is a list of T cell receptor beta chains from one sample in a study of blood T cell repertoires in COVID-19. Method: immunoSEQ multiplex PCR; TCRdb's copy keeps in-frame clones and lacks some. This sample yields fewer than 200,000 clones, of which 70% to 90% are seen a single time; roughly 2% belongs to the top ten. The sequenced sample was peripheral blood. The receptors originated from a man between 50 and 59 years old who had recovered from COVID-19. Each CDR3 is given with its conserved first and last residue. A clone size is listed for some rows: how often the clone was seen (once, few, many), or a class if it is expanded.

v_call	j_call	clone_size	cdr3_aa
TRBV28	TRBJ2-7	.	CASKPEGRYMSEQYF
TRBV7-9	TRBJ1-5	.	CASSYTDSNQPQHF
TRBV7-2	TRBJ2-3	.	CASSLVVVGGGAKDTQYF
TRBV7-2	TRBJ2-1	.	CASSPQRGGGLSEQFF
TRBV29-1	TRBJ2-3	.	CSVATSGASTDTQYF
TRBV2	TRBJ1-4	.	CASSPDEKLFF
TRBV7-3	TRBJ2-3	once	CASSPASGRVDTQYF
TRBV28	TRBJ1-5	.	CASRGARGHVSNQPQHF
TRBV16	TRBJ1-2	.	CASSQSLGGSSSF
TRBV30	TRBJ2-7	once	CAGTGTGLPYEQYF
TRBV15	TRBJ1-2	.	CATSRAQSLYGYTF
TRBV9	TRBJ1-6	.	CASRESDNSPLHF
TRBV4-1	TRBJ2-7	.	CASSSQQGLGQVREQYF
TRBV7-2	TRBJ2-7	.	CASSLASGSLYEQYF
TRBV27	TRBJ2-3	.	CASSPRGPADTQYF
TRBV6-5	TRBJ2-3	.	CASSRADTQYF
TRBV7-8	TRBJ1-5	once	CASSRTAGRPQHF
TRBV6-5	TRBJ2-3	.	CASTPRLGPEDTQYF
TRBV24-1	TRBJ2-1	.	CATSDLPNNEQFF
TRBV5-4	TRBJ1-3	once	CASSSGTGRDTIYF
TRBV5-4	TRBJ2-1	few	CASSFPGQGYNEQFF
TRBV5-5	TRBJ2-2	.	CASSLGSGGESGELFF
TRBV19	TRBJ2-1	.	CASSNGRGAGSYNEQFF
TRBV9	TRBJ2-5	.	CASSVGQGASETQYF
TRBV30	TRBJ1-2	.	CAWGTGGDYGYTF
TRBV24-1	TRBJ2-3	.	CATSDSTGGMADTQYF
TRBV19	TRBJ2-6	once	CASRPAGEPGANVLTF
TRBV5-4	TRBJ2-7	.	CASSLPGQGSHEQYF
TRBV7-8	TRBJ1-2	.	CASSLVATGYGYTF
TRBV10-3	TRBJ1-1	.	CAISESLGTVEAFF
TRBV27	TRBJ2-5	.	CASSPADFQETQYF
TRBV28	TRBJ1-2	.	CASSFTAGPGYTF
TRBV2	TRBJ2-1	.	CASKTAGEQFF
TRBV4-1	TRBJ1-1	.	CASSQGESGAVVTEAFF
TRBV19	TRBJ2-2	.	CASTQGLNTGELFF
TRBV27	TRBJ2-7	.	CASSTTSVTYEQYF
TRBV19	TRBJ1-2	few	CASSRTGKGYTF
TRBV27	TRBJ2-3	once	CASSGTTSTDTQYF
TRBV6-2/TRBV6-3	TRBJ1-5	.	CASSTGPKAIQPQHF
TRBV7-9	TRBJ2-7	.	CASSLGSAGIYEQYF
TRBV5-4	TRBJ2-3	.	CASSLMGTGSADTQYF
TRBV9	TRBJ1-2	.	CASSPGDRVAYGYTF
TRBV15	TRBJ1-2	.	CATSHELGGTNYGYTF
TRBV5-6	TRBJ1-4	.	CASSLGAGPFEKLFF
TRBV4-1	TRBJ1-1	once	CASSHGTEEAFF
TRBV7-9	TRBJ2-7	once	CASSSPGTGGSYEQYF
TRBV29-1	TRBJ2-3	.	CSVTSGASTDTQYF